The clone carrying this T cell receptor (beta chain) was found many times. The antigen remains undetermined. Three rounds of nested PCR, following a modified ARM-PCR protocol, produced the TCRbeta library. A single record per CDR3 protein comes from TCRdb applying MiXCR to the multiplex PCR reads. The sample gives about 60,000 distinct CDR3 sequences, more than 55% of which show up once; about 30% is in the top ten. This specimen comes from a study of tumor and adjacent non-tumor tissue in lung cancer. Study-wide context: Patients were aged roughly 30 to 76, 9 to 10 men and about five women, stage I to III. Study outcomes and limitations: Patients with more diverse tumor TCRs had worse survival. Tumor repertoires had a smaller top 100 clone share than normal lung. Significantly higher TCR diversity was found in tumor than normal lung.

The template was RNA from unsorted bulk tissue. Distant lung tissue was collected more than 3 cm away from the tumor edge. The length of the CDR3 is 15 residues. CDR1 and CDR2 from the germline V gene are SGHRS and YFSETQ. V gave up 5 bases and J gave up 10 bases, with 22 bases separating them. Sequencing was carried out using distant non-tumor lung tissue. The chain is built from TRBV5-1 and TRBJ2-1, with a possible D match to TRBD1 (6 bases). This receptor was identified in a man aged 70-80 years with non-small cell lung cancer. CDR3 in amino acids: CASSRQRGSPGEQFF. The CDR3 DNA reads TGCGCCAGCAGTCGTCAGAGGGGGTCCCCGGGGGAGCAGTTCTTC.